Listed here are 4 T cell receptor beta chains from one sample, sequenced in a study of T cells in Graves' hyperthyroidism and ophthalmopathy. The CDR3 regions of TCR beta were amplified from RNA transcripts. First-round RT-PCR with HTBI primers amplified the TCR CDR3 region. Via MiXCR, TCRdb re-called the multiplex PCR reads, giving one row per CDR3 protein. The sample comprises approximately 600,000 distinct CDR3 sequences, more than 20% of which are singletons, and 34% rests with the top ten. The specimen was blood. These TCRs come from a man between 25 and 39 years old with Graves' ophthalmopathy.

This clonotype was seen many times. The rearrangement uses TRBV18 and TRBJ2-1; 13 nucleotides agree with TRBD2. The CDR3 has 16 residues. CDR1 and CDR2 from the germline V gene are KGHSH and LQKENI. Trimming cost V 6 bases and J 4 bases; bases outside gene matches: 6. CDR3 region: CASSPGTSGDYNEQFF. In DNA form, the CDR3 reads TGTGCCAGCTCGCCCGGGACTAGCGGGGATTACAATGAGCAGTTCTTC.

The V and J genes are TRBV9 and TRBJ2-7, with D possibly being TRBD1 or TRBD2 (6 bases each). This CDR3 region has 15 residues. The V end was cut by 3 bases, the J end by 5 bases, with 18 bases between. CDR1 and CDR2 (germline): SGDLS, YYNGEE. CDR3 coding DNA: TGTGCCAGCAGCGCGGGTGGGGGGCCGGTTGACGAGCAGTACTTC. It codes for CASSAGGGPVDEQYF. Drawing the rest from reference TRBV9 and TRBJ2-7, the complete variable domain is DSGVTQTPKHLITATGQRVTLRCSPRSGDLSVYWYQQSLDQGLQFLIQYYNGEERAKGNILERFSAQQFPDLHSELNLSSLELGDSALYFCASSAGGGPVDEQYFGPGTRLTVT.

The rearrangement uses TRBV20-1 and TRBJ1-3; tentatively, D is TRBD1 (6 bases). Trimming pared 3 bases from V and 0 bases from J, leaving 9 bases between. Germline V lookup: CDR1 DFQATT, CDR2 SNEGSKA (reference sequence). The CDR3 consists of 14 residues. The CDR3 here is CSARGRGSGNTIYF. The CDR3 region has the DNA TGCAGTGCTAGGGGCAGGGGCTCTGGAAACACCATATATTTT.

This chain connects TRBV5-8 to TRBJ2-3, with D tentatively TRBD1 or TRBD2 (5 bases each). CDR3 length: 14 amino acids. V gave up 3 bases and J gave up 3 bases, with 11 bases separating them. Per germline, CDR1 SGHTS and CDR2 YDEGEE. In DNA form, the CDR3 reads TGTGCCAGCAGCTCCCGGGACGTTACAGATACGCAGTATTTT. This sequence encodes CASSSRDVTDTQYF.